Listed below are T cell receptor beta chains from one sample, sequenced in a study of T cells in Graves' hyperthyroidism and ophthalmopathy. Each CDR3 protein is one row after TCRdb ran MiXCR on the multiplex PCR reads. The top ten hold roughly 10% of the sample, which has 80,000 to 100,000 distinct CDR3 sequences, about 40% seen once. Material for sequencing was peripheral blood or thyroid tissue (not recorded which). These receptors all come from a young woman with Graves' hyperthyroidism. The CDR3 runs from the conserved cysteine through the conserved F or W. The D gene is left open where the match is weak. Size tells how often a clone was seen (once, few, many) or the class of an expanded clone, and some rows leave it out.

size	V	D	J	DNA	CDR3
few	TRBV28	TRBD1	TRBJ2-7	TGTGCCAGCAGTGGTCCGGGACAGGGATGGTTCGAGCAGTACTTC	CASSGPGQGWFEQYF
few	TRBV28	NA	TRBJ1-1	TGTGCCAGCAGTTCGGCGGGCACTGAAGCTTTCTTT	CASSSAGTEAFF
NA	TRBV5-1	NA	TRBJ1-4	TGCGCCAGCAGCTTACTAGATCCAACTAATGAAAAACTGTTTTTT	CASSLLDPTNEKLFF
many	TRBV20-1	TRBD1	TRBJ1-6	TGCAGTGCTAGTCCCGGGACAGGGGACATTCCTCTCCACTTT	CSASPGTGDIPLHF
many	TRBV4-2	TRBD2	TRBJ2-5	TGTGCCAGCAGCCAAGGTCGACTAGCAGGAGAGACCCAGTACTTC	CASSQGRLAGETQYF
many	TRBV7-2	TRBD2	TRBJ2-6	TGTGCCAGCAGACACGTTCCGGGACTAGCGGGTTCGGGAACTGGGGCCAACGTCCTGACTTTC	CASRHVPGLAGSGTGANVLTF
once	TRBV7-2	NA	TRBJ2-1	TGTGCCAGCAGCCCACAGGGTTGGGTTGAGCAGTTCTTC	CASSPQGWVEQFF
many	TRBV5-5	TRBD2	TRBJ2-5	TGTGCCAGCACCCGGGCAAGCGGGAAAGAGACCCAGTACTTC	CASTRASGKETQYF
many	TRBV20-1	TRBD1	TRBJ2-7	TGCAGTGCTAGGCCGACAGGGTTCGGCGAGCAGTACTTC	CSARPTGFGEQYF
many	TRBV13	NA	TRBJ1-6	TGTGCCAGCAGCTTAGCAGGGGCCTCCTATAATTCACCCCTCCACTTT	CASSLAGASYNSPLHF
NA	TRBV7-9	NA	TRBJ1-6	TGTGCCAGCAGCCAAGGTCGGGGGCAGAGTTCACCCCTCCACTTT	CASSQGRGQSSPLHF
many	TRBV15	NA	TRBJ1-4	TGTGCCACCAGCAGAGTGATAGGGAATGAAAAACTGTTTTTT	CATSRVIGNEKLFF
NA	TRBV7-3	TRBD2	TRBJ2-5	TGTGCCAGCAGCTTAGTGCCTAGCGGGAGTGGGGAGACCCAGTACTTC	CASSLVPSGSGETQYF
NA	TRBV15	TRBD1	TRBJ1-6	TGTGCCACCCCGGGACAGGGAGGGCCACCCCTCCACTTT	CATPGQGGPPLHF
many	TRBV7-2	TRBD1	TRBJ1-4	TGTGCCAGCAGCGTAGCTCCGGGACAGAGACATGAAAAACTGTTTTTT	CASSVAPGQRHEKLFF
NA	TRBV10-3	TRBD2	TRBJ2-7	TGTGCCATCAGTGGCGATAGACTAGCGGGAGTCTACGAGCAGTACTTC	CAISGDRLAGVYEQYF
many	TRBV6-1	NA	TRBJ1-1	TGTGCCAGCAGTGAAGCGACCTACTGGCGGAACACTGAAGCTTTCTTT	CASSEATYWRNTEAFF
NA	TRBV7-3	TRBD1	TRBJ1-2	TGTGCCAGCAGCCCGACAGGGGGCTACGACTACACCTTC	CASSPTGGYDYTF
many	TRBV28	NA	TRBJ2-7	TGTGCCAGCAGGTTATCCGCCCTGTACGAGCAGTACTTC	CASRLSALYEQYF
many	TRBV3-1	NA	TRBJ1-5	TGTGCCAGCAGCCAAAGACAGAGCAATCAGCCCCAGCATTTT	CASSQRQSNQPQHF
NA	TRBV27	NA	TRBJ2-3	TGTGCCAGCAGCTGGGGGAGCACAGATACGCAGTATTTT	CASSWGSTDTQYF
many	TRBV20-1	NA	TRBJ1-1	TGCAGTGCTAGAGATCCAGATAAGAACACTGAAGCTTTCTTT	CSARDPDKNTEAFF
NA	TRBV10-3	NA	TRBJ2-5	TGTGCCATCAGTGAGTCTTGGGAGACCCAGTACTTC	CAISESWETQYF
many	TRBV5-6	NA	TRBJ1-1	TGTGCCAGCGGGGACAACGCGGAGACTGAAGCTTTCTTT	CASGDNAETEAFF
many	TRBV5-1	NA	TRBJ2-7	TGCGCCAGCAGCTCCCACCGGACCGGGACCGTATACGAGCAGTACTTC	CASSSHRTGTVYEQYF
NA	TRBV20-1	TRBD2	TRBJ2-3	TGCAGTGCTAGAGTAGCGGGAGGAATCACAGATACGCAGTATTTT	CSARVAGGITDTQYF
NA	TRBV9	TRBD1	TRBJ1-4	TGTGCCACCAGTCCCGAGACAGGGGCTAATGAAAAACTGTTTTTT	CATSPETGANEKLFF
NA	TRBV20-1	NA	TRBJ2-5	TGCAGTGCTAGGGGCCCCCCCACTAGAAGTGTCCAAGAGACCCAGTACTTC	CSARGPPTRSVQETQYF
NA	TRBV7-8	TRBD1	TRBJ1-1	TGTGCCAGCAGCCGGGACAGGGGGCGGCACACTGAAGCTTTCTTT	CASSRDRGRHTEAFF
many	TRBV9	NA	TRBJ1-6	TGTGCCAGCAGCGCAGCTAATTCACCCCTCCACTTT	CASSAANSPLHF
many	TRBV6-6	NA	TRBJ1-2	TGTGCCAGCAGCACATCCCCAGCTACTAACTATGGCTACACCTTC	CASSTSPATNYGYTF
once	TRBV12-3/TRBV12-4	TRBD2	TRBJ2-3	TGTGCCAGCAGCCAAGATGCTGCGGGAGGGCCAGCGGATACGCAGTATTTT	CASSQDAAGGPADTQYF
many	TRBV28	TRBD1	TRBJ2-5	TGTGCCAGCAGTTTCCGGGACAGGACCGAGCTGACCCAGTACTTC	CASSFRDRTELTQYF
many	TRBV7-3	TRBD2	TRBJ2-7	TGTGCCAGCTCCCCCGAGCTAGCGGGAGTGAACGAGCAGTACTTC	CASSPELAGVNEQYF
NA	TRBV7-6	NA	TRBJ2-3	TGCGCCAGCGGCCAAGATCGGGAAACTACGCAGTATTTT	CASGQDRETTQYF
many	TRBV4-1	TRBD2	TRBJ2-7	TGCGCCAGCAGCCAAATGGCCGGGGGGGATTCTTACGAGCAGTACTTC	CASSQMAGGDSYEQYF
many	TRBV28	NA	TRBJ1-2	TGTGCCAGCAGTTCCTACAGGGTGTTTGACTATGGCTACACCTTC	CASSSYRVFDYGYTF
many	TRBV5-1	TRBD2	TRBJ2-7	TGCGCCAGCGGCACTAGCGGCAGCTCCTACGAGCAGTACTTC	CASGTSGSSYEQYF
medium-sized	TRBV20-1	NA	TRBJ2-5	TGCAGTGCTGGAGACCTTGACCGGGAGACCCAGTACTTC	CSAGDLDRETQYF
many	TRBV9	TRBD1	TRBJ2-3	TGTGCCAGCAGCACAGGGACAGCAGACACAGATACGCAGTATTTT	CASSTGTADTDTQYF
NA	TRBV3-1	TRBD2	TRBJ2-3	TGTGCCAGCAGCCCAATTCGTAGCGGGAGAGGCACAGATACGCAGTATTTT	CASSPIRSGRGTDTQYF
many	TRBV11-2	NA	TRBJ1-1	TGTGCCAGCAGCTTGAACAGGGCTGGGGGCACTGAAGCTTTCTTT	CASSLNRAGGTEAFF
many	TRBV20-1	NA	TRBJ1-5	TGCAGTGCTAGCTCCTGGCAGGGATATAGCAATCAGCCCCAGCATTTT	CSASSWQGYSNQPQHF
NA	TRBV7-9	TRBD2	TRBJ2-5	TGTGCTAGCAGCTTGGGACTAGCGGGAGTGGGAGAGACCCAGTACTTC	CASSLGLAGVGETQYF
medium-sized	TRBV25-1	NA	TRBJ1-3	TGTGCCAGCAGTGACAGGATCTCTGGAAACACCATATATTTT	CASSDRISGNTIYF
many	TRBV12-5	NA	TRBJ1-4	TGTGCTAGTGGTTTGGTGGCAGGGGTGGGTGAAAAACTGTTTTTT	CASGLVAGVGEKLFF
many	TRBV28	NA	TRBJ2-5	TGTGCCAGCAGTTCCCCGGGACGCTCAAAAGGGGAGACCCAGTACTTC	CASSSPGRSKGETQYF
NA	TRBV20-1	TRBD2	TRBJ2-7	TGCAGTGCCCCGGGACTAGCGGGATTTCAGCAGTACTTC	CSAPGLAGFQQYF
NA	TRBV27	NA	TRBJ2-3	TGTGCCAGCAGTATAAAGGTGGGAGCAGATACGCAGTATTTT	CASSIKVGADTQYF
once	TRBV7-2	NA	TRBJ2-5	TGTGCCAGCAGCCTCCCTGGACGGTGGTCGGAGACCCAGTACTTC	CASSLPGRWSETQYF
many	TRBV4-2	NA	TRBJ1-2	TGTGCCAGCAGCCAAGCCCACTATGGCTACACCTTC	CASSQAHYGYTF
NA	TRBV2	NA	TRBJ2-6	TGTGCCGGACACCAAGGGGGGTCCGAGGCCAACGTCCTGACTTTC	CAGHQGGSEANVLTF
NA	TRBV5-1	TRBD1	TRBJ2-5	TGCGCCAGCACTATACAGGGAGTCGACACCGGGACAGGGTTCGGAGAGACCCAGTACTTC	CASTIQGVDTGTGFGETQYF